This passage covers 25 T cell receptor beta chains from one sample sequenced in a study of T cells in Graves' hyperthyroidism and ophthalmopathy. Amplification yielded TCR beta CDR3 regions, with RNA transcripts as the source. RT-PCR in the first round (using the HTBI primer set) targeted the TCR CDR3. TCRdb redid the calling of the multiplex PCR reads with MiXCR, one entry per CDR3 protein. The profile shows about 590,000 distinct CDR3 sequences, 12% to 15% of them singletons. The sample comprised blood. The receptors here all came from a woman between 18 and 29 years old with Graves' ophthalmopathy.

The genes are TRBV6-6 and TRBJ2-3, with D hard to call. CDR3 length: 16 amino acids. Trimming took 0 bases from V and 6 from J, leaving 16 bases between them. Germline V lookup: CDR1 MNHNY, CDR2 SVGAGI (reference sequence). The CDR3 sequence: CASSYSSFDLADTQYF. DNA of the CDR3: TGTGCCAGCAGTTACTCGAGCTTCGACCTCGCGGATACGCAGTATTTT.

The genes are TRBV20-1 and TRBJ2-1, with TRBD2 matching over 11 bases. V shed 2 bases and J 4 bases; nucleotides not matched to a gene: 4. Germline lookup yields CDR1 DFQATT and CDR2 SNEGSKA (reference sequence). The CDR3 extends over 15 amino acids. The chain's CDR3 is CSARNSGRGYNEQFF. CDR3 nucleotides: TGCAGTGCTAGAAATAGCGGGAGGGGATACAATGAGCAGTTCTTC.

This clonotype was recorded at least ten times. This chain links TRBV7-2 with TRBJ2-3, with 9 positions matching TRBD2. There are 15 residues in the CDR3. Germline CDR1 is SGHTA and CDR2 is FQGNSA. V lost 5 bases to trimming and J lost 1 base; unmatched junction nucleotides: 4. In DNA, the CDR3 is TGTGCCAGCAGCAGACTAGCGGCCCGCACAGATACGCAGTATTTT. Translation gives CASSRLAARTDTQYF.

This clonotype was counted many times. The rearrangement joins TRBV7-2 to TRBJ2-7; 11 bases are shared with TRBD2. J gave up 4 bases and V 2 bases, and 7 bases lay outside the gene matches. Germline CDR1 reads SGHTA; CDR2 reads FQGNSA. The CDR3 is made up of 16 amino acids. The CDR3 sequence: CASSLRMTSGNYEQYF. The DNA for the CDR3 is TGTGCCAGCAGCTTACGGATGACTAGCGGGAATTACGAGCAGTACTTC.

The chain links TRBV6-4 to TRBJ2-2; 8 bases agree with TRBD1. Per the germline V gene, CDR1 is MRHNA and CDR2 is SNTAGT. The V gene end was trimmed by 8 bases and the J gene end by 4 bases; junction bases not matched to a gene: 6. The CDR3 is made up of 14 amino acids. The CDR3 coding sequence is TGTGCCAGCCGGGACAGGACTTCCACCGGGGAGCTGTTTTTT. As protein: CASRDRTSTGELFF.

The sample holds many counts of this clonotype. CDR3 residues: CASSLLIGLPTGELFF. The CDR3, as DNA: TGCGCCAGCAGCTTGTTAATCGGACTTCCTACCGGGGAGCTGTTTTTT. J is TRBJ2-2 and V is TRBV5-1; possibly TRBD2 for D (5 bases). From germline, CDR1 is SGHRS and CDR2 YFSETQ. Trimming pared 1 base from V and 5 bases from J, leaving 15 bases between. This CDR3 has 16 residues.

The V call is TRBV29-1, the J call TRBJ2-3; D remains ambiguous. V was cut by 4 bases and J by 3 bases, with 11 bases left in between. CDR3 length equals 13 residues. Per germline, CDR1 SQVTM and CDR2 ANQGSEA. For the CDR3, the DNA is TGCAGCGTTGCGATTTTCGATACAGATACGCAGTATTTT. Translation: CSVAIFDTDTQYF.

This clonotype has ten or more counts. The chain recombines TRBV28 with TRBJ2-1; 7 nucleotides align to TRBD2. CDR1 is MDHEN and CDR2 is SYDVKM in the germline V gene. V was clipped by 4 bases and J by 6 bases; unmatched bases: 12. CDR3 length: 16 amino acids. The CDR3 reads CASSYFLAETRNEQFF. The CDR3 nucleotides are TGTGCCAGCAGTTACTTCCTAGCGGAAACCCGCAATGAGCAGTTCTTC.

Many counts were recorded for this clonotype. The V and J genes are TRBV6-2 or TRBV6-3 and TRBJ1-5; TRBD1 is a possible D gene (5 bases). CDR1 MNHEY and CDR2 SVGEGT come from the germline V gene. The germline V and J ends were trimmed by 2 bases and 7 bases, with 15 bases remaining between them. This CDR3 region has 15 residues. CDR3: CASSYGAPRFQPQHF. The CDR3 DNA reads as TGTGCCAGCAGTTACGGGGCCCCCAGGTTCCAGCCCCAGCATTTT.

The V gene is TRBV18, the J gene TRBJ1-3; D not certain. The length of the CDR3 is 15 residues. In germline, CDR1 is KGHSH, CDR2 LQKENI. The germline V and J ends were trimmed by 2 bases and 0 bases, with 8 bases remaining between them. CDR3 nucleotides: TGTGCCAGCTCACCAGGGATGAGCTCTGGAAACACCATATATTTT. Translation gives CASSPGMSSGNTIYF.

In DNA, the CDR3 is TGTGCCAGCAGCTACGCGACAGCGGCCTACGAGCAGTACTTC. The encoded protein is CASSYATAAYEQYF. The gene calls are TRBV7-9 and TRBJ2-7; D may match TRBD1 or TRBD2 (5 bases each). With 4 bases removed from V and 2 bases from J, the gap between germline ends came to 12 bases. The germline V gene has CDR1 SEHNR and CDR2 FQNEAQ (reference sequence). The CDR3 totals 14 residues.

This clonotype was detected ten times or more. The rearrangement joins TRBV27 to TRBJ1-1, with a possible D match to TRBD1 (5 bases). CDR3 length: 16 amino acids. CDR1 and CDR2 from the germline V gene are MNHEY and SMNVEV (reference sequence). The ends were cut back, 3 bases at V and 0 bases at J, with 14 bases in the middle. The CDR3 loop reads CASSFTLTVLNTEAFF. The CDR3 coding sequence is TGTGCCAGCAGTTTTACCCTGACAGTTCTGAACACTGAAGCTTTCTTT.

A remark on this clonotype: A much larger clone sits a single nucleotide away, making a read error possible. This rearrangement joins TRBV2 to TRBJ1-1; D possibly corresponds to TRBD1 (5 bases). CDR1 and CDR2 from the germline V gene are SNHLY and FYNNEI. The V end was cut by 8 bases, the J end by 4 bases, with 8 bases between. This CDR3 comprises 11 residues. CDR3 region: CASGAGTEAFF. CDR3 sequence (DNA): TGTGCCAGCGGGGCGGGCACTGAAGCTTTCTTT.

This clonotype was seen many times. J is TRBJ1-2 and V is TRBV7-8; D is perhaps TRBD1 (5 bases). V was pared by 5 bases and J by 6 bases, with 16 bases between. Germline CDR1 reads SGHVS; CDR2 reads FQNEAQ. The CDR3 spans 14 residues. The CDR3, as DNA: TGTGCCAGCAGCACCTCTCATAGGGGTGATGGCTACACCTTC. This encodes CASSTSHRGDGYTF.

This chain connects TRBV9 to TRBJ2-1; D unresolved. V lost 3 bases and J 5 bases, leaving 15 bases between the germline ends. The CDR3 length is 15 residues. Per the germline V gene, CDR1 is SGDLS and CDR2 is YYNGEE. This CDR3 is CASSATIARDNEQFF. CDR3 DNA sequence: TGTGCCAGCAGCGCCACGATTGCAAGGGACAATGAGCAGTTCTTC.

In this sample, this clonotype turned up a few times. The genes are TRBV4-1 and TRBJ2-3; D possibly corresponds to TRBD2 (6 bases). V lost 1 base and J lost 3, with 11 bases in between. CDR3 length: 15 amino acids. Germline V CDR1 and CDR2: MGHRA, YSYEKL. In DNA, the CDR3 is TGCGCCAGCAGCCAAGCCGGGAGTTTAACAGATACGCAGTATTTT. Its translation: CASSQAGSLTDTQYF.

With regard to this clonotype: At one boundary the junction diverges from the germline segment, which might be a read error. The chain has TRBV28 and TRBJ2-3; D is perhaps TRBD2 (5 bases). The CDR3 consists of 15 residues. CDR1 and CDR2 (germline): MDHEN, SYDVKM. DNA of the CDR3: TGTGCCAGAAGTTCCCCAGGAGGAAACACAGATACGCAGTATTTT. This gives the protein CARSSPGGNTDTQYF.

This clonotype was seen ten or more times. V is TRBV20-1 and J is TRBJ2-1; 11 nucleotides line up with TRBD1. Germline V gene data show CDR1 as DFQATT and CDR2 as SNEGSKA (reference sequence). The CDR3 contains 14 residues. V gave up 6 bases and J gave up 9 bases; unmatched junction bases: 10. DNA of the CDR3: TGCAGTGCCCCCGGGACAGGGGGGCTAGGTGAGCAGTTCTTC. Protein: CSAPGTGGLGEQFF.

This clonotype showed up just a few times. The genes are TRBV11-2 and TRBJ2-7, with 7 nucleotides matching TRBD2. The CDR3 spans 16 residues. Losses at the gene ends were 4 bases for V and 3 bases for J; bases not matched to a gene: 12. Germline assignment: CDR1 SGHAT and CDR2 FQNNGV. The CDR3 protein is CASSWGEVAGNYEQYF. The CDR3 bases are TGTGCCAGCAGCTGGGGGGAGGTAGCGGGCAACTACGAGCAGTACTTC.

To note about this clonotype: This may be a read error: a much more frequent sequence differs by one nucleotide. The J gene is TRBJ2-5, the V gene TRBV2, with 8 bases matching TRBD2. The CDR3 has 15 amino acids. Germline CDR1 is SNHLY and CDR2 is FYNNEI. V shed 6 bases and J 9 bases; nucleotides not matched to a gene: 15. The CDR3 region has the DNA TGTGCCAGCAGGTCCTTCAGCGGGAGAGGGGAGGCCCAGTACTTC. Amino acid sequence: CASRSFSGRGEAQYF. The entire variable domain, with the rest obtained from reference TRBV2 and TRBJ2-5, is as follows: EPEVTQTPSHQVTQMGQEVILRCVPISNHLYFYWYRQILGQKVEFLVSFYNNEISEKSEIFDDQFSVERPDGSNFTLKIRSTKLEDSAMYFCASRSFSGRGEAQYFGPGTRLLVL.

This clonotype was seen only a few times. The rearrangement uses TRBV4-2 and TRBJ1-2; D is possibly TRBD1 (5 bases). This CDR3 is 15 amino acids long. Germline-derived CDR1 and CDR2 are LGHNA and YNFKEQ. V dropped 0 bases and J dropped 8 bases, with 16 bases sitting between them. CDR3 nucleotide sequence: TGTGCCAGCAGCCAAGAAATTGTCGGGGGAAACGGCTACACCTTC. Translating it yields CASSQEIVGGNGYTF.

Regarding this clonotype: This may be a read error: a much more frequent sequence differs by one nucleotide. This chain connects TRBV11-3 to TRBJ2-1; 7 nucleotides match TRBD2. There are 13 residues in the CDR3. The germline gives CDR1 SGHNT, CDR2 YENEEA. The CDR3 nucleotides read TGTGCCAGCACCCGGACTAGTGACGATGAGCGGTTCTTC. Translated, it gives CASTRTSDDERFF.

This sequence joins TRBV20-1 and TRBJ2-6; TRBD1 is a possible D gene (5 bases). Germline-derived CDR1 and CDR2 are DFQATT and SNEGSKA (reference sequence). The CDR3 covers 14 residues. V gave up 3 bases and J gave up 0 bases, with 6 bases separating them. CDR3 nucleotides: TGCAGTGCTAGGACAGCCTCTGGGGCCAACGTCCTGACTTTC. Amino acids: CSARTASGANVLTF.

There are a few counts of this clonotype. V is TRBV9 and J is TRBJ2-2; D is uncertain. The CDR3 extends over 14 amino acids. V was shortened by 4 bases and J by 7 bases, with 14 bases between the two germline ends. Germline V gene lookup returns CDR1 SGDLS and CDR2 YYNGEE. The CDR3 region has the DNA TGTGCCAGCAGCCCAAGGGCCTTCGGCGGGGAGCTGTTTTTT. Its protein product is CASSPRAFGGELFF.

This clonotype was observed a few times. This is likely a read error, given that the CDR3 carries no conserved phenylalanine or tryptophan at its end. This chain joins TRBV12-5 and TRBJ2-7, with TRBD1 as a possible D gene (5 bases). Germline V gene sequence: CDR1 LGHNT, CDR2 FRNRAP. V lost 6 bases and J 4 bases, leaving 19 bases between the germline ends. The CDR3 is 15 residues long. DNA of the CDR3: TGTGCTAGTGGGCCCCCAGGGTATCGGATTTACGAGCAGTACCTC. This encodes CASGPPGYRIYEQYL.